The source of this T cell receptor beta chain is a study of spatial heterogeneity in lung cancer. In the study overall: Alpha-chain sequences were detected in numbers that were consistently lower than beta-chain sequences. General observations from the study: Expanded tumor TCRs that were ubiquitous appeared in blood more at resection than follow-up.

This clonotype was observed many times. What it binds is not known. This CDR3 region has 16 residues. Germline CDR1 reads SGDLS; CDR2 reads YYNGEE. Deletions cut 0 bases from V and 6 bases from J, with 15 bases between. Time point meaning: sample taken at primary tumor resection. Tumor, nontumor lung or frozen PBMC supplied whole RNA, sequenced without sorting. A total of approximately 77 untreated early-stage non-small cell lung cancer patients served as donors. TCRdb recomputed calls from the 5' RACE reads with MiXCR, one row per CDR3 protein. Of around 40,000 distinct CDR3 sequences listed, around 5.5% are singletons.

The TCR comes from a male donor with early-stage non-small cell lung cancer. Sample: PBMCs, taken at surgery. This chain connects TRBV9 to TRBJ1-4; a weak D match, TRBD1 (6 bases). The CDR3 DNA is TGTGCCAGCAGCGTAGGAGGGGGAGCGGGGGATGAAAAACTGTTTTTT. As protein: CASSVGGGAGDEKLFF.